The following is a TCR beta chain sequence with its context. This entry belongs to a study of blood T cell repertoires in COVID-19. Generated by immunoSEQ multiplex PCR, the TCRdb table keeps only in-frame clones and is missing some. Of 200,000 or so clones listed, more than 65% are singletons. Individuals drawn from about 26 US areas were about 18 to 95 years old. The sample consisted of PBMCs or T cells enriched from blood (not recorded which). This clonotype originated in a man aged 40-49 years who had recovered from COVID-19.

CDR3 residues: CASSFRNRGTGNSPLHF. In DNA form, the CDR3 reads TGTGCCAGCAGCTTCCGAAACCGGGGGACAGGGAATTCACCCCTCCACTTT. The chain carries TRBV21-1 and TRBJ1-6; TRBD1 is taken as the D call from the table, unchecked against the DNA. TRBV21-1 is a documented pseudogene. The CDR3 is 17 residues long.